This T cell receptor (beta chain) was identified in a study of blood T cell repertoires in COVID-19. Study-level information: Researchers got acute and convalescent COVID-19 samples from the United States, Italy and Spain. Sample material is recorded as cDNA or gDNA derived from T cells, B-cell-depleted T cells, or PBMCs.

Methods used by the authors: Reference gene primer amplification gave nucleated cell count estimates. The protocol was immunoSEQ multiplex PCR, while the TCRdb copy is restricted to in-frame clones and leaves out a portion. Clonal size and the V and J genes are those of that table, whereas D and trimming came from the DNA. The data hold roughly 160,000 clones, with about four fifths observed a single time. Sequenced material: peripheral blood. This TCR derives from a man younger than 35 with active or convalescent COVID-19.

In DNA form, the CDR3 reads TGTGCCAGCAGCTTAGCCTTCCGGGGGGACCTCACAGATACGCAGTATTTT. Translation gives CASSLAFRGDLTDTQYF. The chain carries TRBV11-2 and TRBJ2-3; TRBD2 agrees at 7 bases. J gave up 2 bases and V 1 base, and 9 bases lay outside the gene matches. CDR3 length: 17 amino acids. Looked up from germline, CDR1 is SGHAT and CDR2 is FQNNGV.